This TCR beta chain stems from a study of blood T cell repertoires in COVID-19. Clones were read by immunoSEQ multiplex PCR, and TCRdb kept only the in-frame ones, dropping some. The table includes a few hundred thousand clones, approximately 86% detected once. This CDR3 has 14 residues. V was shortened by 10 bases and J by 0 bases, with 13 bases between the two germline ends. Germline-derived CDR1 and CDR2 are MNHEY and SMNVEV (reference sequence). The chain links TRBV27 to TRBJ1-5; D possibly corresponds to TRBD1 (6 bases). Material for sequencing was PBMCs or T cells enriched from blood (not recorded which). This TCR derives from a woman aged 40 to 49 with acute COVID-19. This chain's CDR3 is CAISQGSSNQPQHF. The CDR3 DNA sequence: TGTGCCATCTCTCAGGGGAGTAGCAATCAGCCCCAGCATTTT.